The 13 T cell receptor beta chains listed next were all sequenced from one sample in a study of vaccination effects on CD4 cells after COVID-19 (dated by TCRdb to the early 2020s). The ViraFEST assay stimulated PBMC with viral peptide pools and then used TCR sequencing to identify antigen-specific CD4+ T cell clonotypes by expansion. After around eleven days of culture, CD4+ T cells were isolated with the EasySep CD4+ T cell isolation kit. Two doses of either the BNT162b2 or the mRNA-1273 mRNA SARS-CoV-2 vaccine were administered to participants. Libraries were constructed by the immunoSEQ multiplex PCR assay. Held by TCRdb, this immuneACCESS table contains in-frame sequences only and omits some clones. Under half of the omission traces to an unresolved V gene where checked; the cause of the rest is unknown. Recorded for this sample are fewer than 25,000 clones; around 70% of them occurred a single time. The top ten hold about 9.4% of the sample.

Antigens for these TCRs are unknown. This sample comprised CD4+ T cells from PBMCs cultured with HCoV-NL63 spike peptides, obtained after COVID-19 vaccination. This specimen's cell subset or site label, interpreted: HCoV-NL63 spike overlapping peptide pool stimulation. The receptors shown here come from a human donor who received a COVID-19 vaccine.

CDR3: CASSLMGQGAEKLFF. CDR3 bases: TGCGCCAGCAGCTTGATGGGACAGGGAGCTGAAAAACTGTTTTTT. This rearrangement joins TRBV5-1 to TRBJ1-4; 9 bases are a match to TRBD1. CDR1 and CDR2 from the germline V gene are SGHRS and YFSETQ. Trimming took 1 base from V and 7 from J; bases not matched to a gene: 5. This CDR3 has 15 residues.

V and J are TRBV21-1 and TRBJ2-5; the table names TRBD1, a call not compared with the DNA. TRBV21-1 is a pseudogene locus. There are 20 residues in the CDR3. CDR3 protein: CASSKNSRMAGTGVQETQYF. CDR3 sequence (DNA): TGTGCCAGCAGCAAAAATAGTAGGATGGCCGGGACAGGGGTACAAGAGACCCAGTACTTC.

The chain uses TRBV10-3 and TRBJ2-3; D remains ambiguous. The CDR3 loop spans 16 amino acids. Per the germline V gene, CDR1 is ENHRY and CDR2 is SYGVKD. Trimming pared 0 bases from V and 0 bases from J, leaving 10 bases between. Here the CDR3 DNA reads TGTGCCATCAGTGAGTCGAACAGACCTAGCACAGATACGCAGTATTTT. Protein sequence: CAISESNRPSTDTQYF.

This sequence joins TRBV5-4 and TRBJ2-7; 9 bases are a match to TRBD1. This CDR3 is built from 16 residues. The V gene end was trimmed by 0 bases and the J gene end by 1 base; junction bases not matched to a gene: 5. CDR1 and CDR2 (germline): SGHNT, YYREEE (reference sequence). The CDR3 protein is CASSLAPGTGSYEQYF. As DNA, the CDR3 is TGTGCCAGCAGCTTGGCTCCCGGGACAGGGTCCTACGAGCAGTACTTC. Full variable domain (remainder filled in from reference TRBV5-4 and TRBJ2-7): ETGVTQSPTHLIKTRGQQVTLRCSSQSGHNTVSWYQQALGQGPQFIFQYYREEENGRGNFPPRFSGLQFPNYSSELNVNALELDDSALYLCASSLAPGTGSYEQYFGPGTRLTVT.

This clone was picked up one time. The rearrangement joins TRBV29-1 to TRBJ1-1; 9 bases align to TRBD1. Germline values: CDR1 SQVTM, CDR2 ANQGSEA. The CDR3 spans 14 residues. With V trimmed by 3 bases and J by 2 bases, 4 bases remained unmatched. The CDR3 coding sequence is TGCAGCGTTGACGGGACAGGGCCCAACACTGAAGCTTTCTTT. It specifies CSVDGTGPNTEAFF.

V is TRBV2 and J is TRBJ2-1; D possibly corresponds to TRBD1 (6 bases). The CDR3 is 14 residues long. Trimming left V 6 bases short and J 7 bases short, with 16 bases between. Germline-derived CDR1 and CDR2 are SNHLY and FYNNEI. The CDR3 sequence is CASRGKQGVNEQFF. Written as DNA, the CDR3 is TGTGCCAGCAGGGGAAAACAGGGAGTAAATGAGCAGTTCTTC.

This chain joins TRBV6-5 and TRBJ1-3, with D tentatively TRBD1 (5 bases). CDR3 size: 14 residues. The germline V and J ends were trimmed by 8 bases and 0 bases, with 11 bases remaining between them. Germline loops: CDR1 MNHEY, CDR2 SVGAGI. CDR3: CASSGRGSGNTIYF. The CDR3 DNA sequence: TGTGCCAGCTCGGGACGGGGCTCTGGAAACACCATATATTTT.

The chain has TRBV2 and TRBJ1-1, with no clear D. Germline values: CDR1 SNHLY, CDR2 FYNNEI. Between the trimmed V and J ends, which lost 6 bases and 3 bases, there was a span of 14 bases. The CDR3 is 14 residues long. The DNA for the CDR3 is TGTGCCAGCAGCTTGGACCGACTACACACTGAAGCTTTCTTT. Its protein is CASSLDRLHTEAFF. The variable domain in full, completed from reference TRBV2 and TRBJ1-1, reads EPEVTQTPSHQVTQMGQEVILRCVPISNHLYFYWYRQILGQKVEFLVSFYNNEISEKSEIFDDQFSVERPDGSNFTLKIRSTKLEDSAMYFCASSLDRLHTEAFFGQGTRLTVV.

The chain joins TRBV2 to TRBJ1-1; tentative D call: TRBD1 (5 bases). CDR3 length equals 12 residues. V gave up 11 bases and J gave up 1 base, with 11 bases separating them. Germline CDR1 reads SNHLY; CDR2 reads FYNNEI. CDR3 sequence (DNA): TGTGCCTCAGCGGGGGGGAACACTGAAGCTTTCTTT. This gives the protein CASAGGNTEAFF.

V and J are TRBV6-5 and TRBJ1-1; TRBD1 agrees at 9 bases. V shed 6 bases, J shed 6 bases, and the junction held 5 bases outside the gene matches. In germline, CDR1 is MNHEY, CDR2 SVGAGI. The CDR3 extends over 13 amino acids. In nucleotides, the CDR3 is TGTGCCAGCAGCGCACAGGGGGCCGCTGAAGCTTTCTTT. Its protein product is CASSAQGAAEAFF.

The V call is TRBV6-6, the J call TRBJ2-2; 13 nucleotides match TRBD2. The CDR3 contains 15 residues. Germline V gene sequence: CDR1 MNHNY, CDR2 SVGAGI (reference sequence). Germline trimming cut 6 bases from V and 8 bases from J; bases unmatched to any gene: 6. The CDR3 DNA is TGTGCCAGCAGCAGGACTAGCGGGAGCTCGGGGGAGCTGTTTTTT. Amino acids: CASSRTSGSSGELFF.

The chain links TRBV10-1 to TRBJ2-7; D may be TRBD1 (5 bases). This CDR3 has 14 amino acids. Between the trimmed V and J ends, which lost 5 bases and 0 bases, there was a span of 11 bases. CDR1 WNHNN and CDR2 SYGVQD come from the germline V gene (reference sequence). The CDR3 protein is CASSSFRDSYEQYF. The CDR3 coding sequence is TGCGCCAGCAGTAGTTTCAGGGACTCCTACGAGCAGTACTTC.

This chain joins TRBV4-1 and TRBJ1-2; 10 bases agree with TRBD1. J gave up 3 bases and V 1 base, and 5 bases lay outside the gene matches. Germline V gene data show CDR1 as MGHRA and CDR2 as YSYEKL. The CDR3 sequence is 16 residues long. CDR3 sequence: CASSQAGTGEHYGYTF. As DNA, the CDR3 is TGCGCCAGCAGCCAAGCCGGGACAGGGGAGCACTATGGCTACACCTTC.